Listed below are T cell receptor beta chains from one sample, sequenced in a study of regulatory T cells in long-lasting Graves disease. TCRdb processed the multiplex PCR reads anew with MiXCR; each CDR3 protein has one entry. The table has fewer than 400,000 distinct CDR3 sequences, under 25% seen once. Here the sequenced sample was peripheral blood mononuclear cells (PBMCs), taken when the disease was refractory, from a patient treated with antithyroid drugs. These receptors all stem from a female donor with Graves disease. The CDR3 runs from the conserved cysteine through the conserved F or W. The D gene is left open where the match is weak. Only part of the rows carry a size: once, few, many, or a class if the clone is expanded.

TRBV11-2	TRBD1	many	TRBJ2-1	CASSPNSGTGESAEQFF	TGTGCCAGCAGCCCCAACTCCGGGACAGGGGAGTCGGCTGAGCAGTTCTTC
TRBV12-3/TRBV12-4	.	many	TRBJ2-1	CASSSWDFNEQFF	TGTGCCAGCAGCTCGTGGGATTTCAATGAGCAGTTCTTC
TRBV27	.	.	TRBJ2-2	CASSLSNTGGLFF	TGTGCCAGCAGTCTCTCGAACACCGGGGGGCTGTTTTTT
TRBV5-1	TRBD1	.	TRBJ1-2	CASSWDRGMDYTF	TGCGCCAGCAGCTGGGACAGGGGGATGGACTACACCTTC
TRBV2	.	few	TRBJ2-3	CASSIIDTQYF	TGTGCCAGCTCCATCATAGATACGCAGTATTTT
TRBV12-3/TRBV12-4	TRBD1	many	TRBJ2-7	CASSPDRPDNEQYF	TGTGCCAGCAGTCCGGACAGGCCCGATAACGAGCAGTACTTC
TRBV5-1	TRBD1	few	TRBJ2-1	CASSLVPGQGEWEQFF	TGTGCCAGCAGCTTAGTGCCGGGACAGGGGGAATGGGAGCAGTTCTTC
TRBV30	.	many	TRBJ2-2	CAWSGRGAGELFF	TGTGCCTGGAGTGGCAGGGGAGCCGGGGAGCTGTTTTTT
TRBV6-2/TRBV6-3	.	.	TRBJ1-1	CASSVKDGMNTEAFF	TGTGCCAGCAGTGTAAAGGACGGAATGAACACTGAAGCTTTCTTT
TRBV20-1	.	.	TRBJ1-2	CSARELDAGNGYTF	TGCAGTGCTAGAGAATTAGACGCGGGCAATGGCTACACCTTC
TRBV3-1	.	.	TRBJ2-2	CASSQADGELFF	TGTGCCAGCAGCCAAGCTGACGGGGAGCTGTTTTTT
TRBV12-3/TRBV12-4	.	many	TRBJ2-2	CASSFLGWNTGELFF	TGTGCCAGCAGTTTCCTTGGGTGGAACACCGGGGAGCTGTTTTTT
TRBV5-1	.	.	TRBJ1-5	CASSLEGSNNQPQHF	TGCGCCAGCAGCTTGGAGGGTAGTAACAATCAGCCCCAGCATTTT
TRBV30	.	once	TRBJ2-3	CAWSVEIGGLEEDTQYF	TGTGCCTGGAGTGTGGAAATAGGCGGGTTGGAGGAAGATACGCAGTATTTT
TRBV10-2	TRBD1	once	TRBJ2-7	CASRTTGLDEQYF	TGCGCCAGCCGGACGACAGGGTTGGACGAGCAGTACTTC
TRBV5-1	.	few	TRBJ1-1	CASSSMIMNTEAFF	TGCGCCAGCAGCTCGATGATCATGAACACTGAAGCTTTCTTT
TRBV20-1	TRBD1	many	TRBJ1-2	CSATDRGLFGYTF	TGCAGTGCTACCGACAGGGGGTTGTTTGGCTACACCTTC
TRBV9	TRBD2	.	TRBJ2-7	CASSPGRAAVYEQYF	TGTGCCAGCAGCCCAGGGAGGGCCGCCGTCTACGAGCAGTACTTC
TRBV2	TRBD1	.	TRBJ2-7	CASSETRTGGGYEQYF	TGTGCCAGCAGTGAAACTAGGACAGGGGGCGGTTACGAGCAGTACTTC
TRBV20-1	.	.	TRBJ2-6	CSATGGAGANVLTF	TGCAGTGCAACAGGGGGGGCAGGGGCCAACGTCCTGACTTTC
TRBV28	.	many	TRBJ2-5	CASAPLEGVETQYF	TGTGCCAGCGCCCCACTAGAGGGGGTAGAGACCCAGTACTTC
TRBV28	TRBD1	few	TRBJ2-5	CASSKDRETQYF	TGTGCCAGCAGTAAGGACAGGGAGACCCAGTACTTC